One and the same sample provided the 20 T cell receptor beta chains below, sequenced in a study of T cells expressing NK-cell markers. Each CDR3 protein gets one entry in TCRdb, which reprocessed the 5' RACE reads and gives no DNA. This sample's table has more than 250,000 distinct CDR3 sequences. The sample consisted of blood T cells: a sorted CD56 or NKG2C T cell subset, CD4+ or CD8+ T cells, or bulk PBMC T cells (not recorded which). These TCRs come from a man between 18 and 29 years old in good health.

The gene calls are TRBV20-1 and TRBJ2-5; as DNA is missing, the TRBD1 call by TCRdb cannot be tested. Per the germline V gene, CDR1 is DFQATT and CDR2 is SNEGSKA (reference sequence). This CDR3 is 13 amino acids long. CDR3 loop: CSARDFKTPVSYF.

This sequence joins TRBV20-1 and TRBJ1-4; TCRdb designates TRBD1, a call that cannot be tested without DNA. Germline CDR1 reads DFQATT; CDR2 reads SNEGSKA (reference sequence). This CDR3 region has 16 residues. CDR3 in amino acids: CSARPTTKATGEKLFF.

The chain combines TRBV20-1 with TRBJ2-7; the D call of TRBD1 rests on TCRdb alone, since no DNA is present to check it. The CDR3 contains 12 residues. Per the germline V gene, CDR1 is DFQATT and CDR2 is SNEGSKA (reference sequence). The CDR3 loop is CSAGGQGNEQYF.

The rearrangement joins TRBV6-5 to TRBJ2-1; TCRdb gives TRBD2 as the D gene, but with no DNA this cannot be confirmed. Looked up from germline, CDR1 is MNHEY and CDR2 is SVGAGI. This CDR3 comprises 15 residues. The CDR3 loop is CASSYASGSVDEQFF.

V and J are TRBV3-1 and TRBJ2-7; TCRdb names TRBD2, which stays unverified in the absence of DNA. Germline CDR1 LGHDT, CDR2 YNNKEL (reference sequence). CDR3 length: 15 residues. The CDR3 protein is CASSQEADAVYEQYF.

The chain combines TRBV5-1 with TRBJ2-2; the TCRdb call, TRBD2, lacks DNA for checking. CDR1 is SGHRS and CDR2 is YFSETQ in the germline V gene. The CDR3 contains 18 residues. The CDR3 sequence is CASSLIPSGTANTGELFF.

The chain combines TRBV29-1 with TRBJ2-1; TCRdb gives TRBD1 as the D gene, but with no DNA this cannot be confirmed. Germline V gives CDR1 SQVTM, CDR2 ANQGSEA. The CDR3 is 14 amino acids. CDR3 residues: CSVVGGMSYNEQFF.

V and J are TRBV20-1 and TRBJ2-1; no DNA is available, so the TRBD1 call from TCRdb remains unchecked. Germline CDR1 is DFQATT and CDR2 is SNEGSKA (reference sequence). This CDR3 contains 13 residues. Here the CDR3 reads CSATIGLGNEQFF.

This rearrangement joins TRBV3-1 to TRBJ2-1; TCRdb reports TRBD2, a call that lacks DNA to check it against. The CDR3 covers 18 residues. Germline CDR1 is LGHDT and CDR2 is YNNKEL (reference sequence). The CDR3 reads CASSQDYGGLAGFNEQFF.

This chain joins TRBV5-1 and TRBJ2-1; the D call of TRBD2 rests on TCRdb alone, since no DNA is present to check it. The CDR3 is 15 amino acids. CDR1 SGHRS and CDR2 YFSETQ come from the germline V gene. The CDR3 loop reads CASSLGSGRGHEQFF. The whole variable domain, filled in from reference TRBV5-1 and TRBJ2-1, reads KAGVTQTPRYLIKTRGQQVTLSCSPISGHRSVSWYQQTPGQGLQFLFEYFSETQRNKGNFPGRFSGRQFSNSRSEMNVSTLELGDSALYLCASSLGSGRGHEQFFGPGTRLTVL.

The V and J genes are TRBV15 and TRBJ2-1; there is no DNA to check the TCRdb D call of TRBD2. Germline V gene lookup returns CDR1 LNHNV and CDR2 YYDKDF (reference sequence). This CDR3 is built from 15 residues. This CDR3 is CATSRAQAGYNEQFF. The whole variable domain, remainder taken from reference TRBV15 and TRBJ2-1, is DAMVIQNPRYQVTQFGKPVTLSCSQTLNHNVMYWYQQKSSQAPKLLFHYYDKDFNNEADTPDNFQSRRPNTSFCFLDIRSPGLGDTAMYLCATSRAQAGYNEQFFGPGTRLTVL.

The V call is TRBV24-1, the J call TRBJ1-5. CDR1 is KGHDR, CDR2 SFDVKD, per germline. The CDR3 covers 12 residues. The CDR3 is CATRSGNQPQHF.

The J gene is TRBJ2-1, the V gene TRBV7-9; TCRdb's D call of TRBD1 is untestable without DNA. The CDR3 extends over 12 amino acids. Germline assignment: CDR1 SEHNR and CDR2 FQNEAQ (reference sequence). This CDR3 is CASSPGGPGKFF.

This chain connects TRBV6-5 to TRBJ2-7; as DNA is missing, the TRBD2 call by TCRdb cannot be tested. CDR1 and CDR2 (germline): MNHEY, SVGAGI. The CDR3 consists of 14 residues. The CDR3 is CASSSQARSYEQYF.

This CDR3 is CSAHGTNNNEQFF. V gene TRBV20-1 combines with J gene TRBJ2-1; TCRdb proposes TRBD1, but this gene call is untestable without DNA. Germline V gene data show CDR1 as DFQATT and CDR2 as SNEGSKA (reference sequence). The length of the CDR3 is 13 residues.

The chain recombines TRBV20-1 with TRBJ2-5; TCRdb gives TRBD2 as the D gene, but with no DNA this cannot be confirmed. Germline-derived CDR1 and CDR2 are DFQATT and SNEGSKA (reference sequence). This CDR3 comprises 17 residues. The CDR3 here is CSANKLAGGRDRETQYF.

This CDR3 is CATGTPDNEQFF. This rearrangement joins TRBV10-3 to TRBJ2-1; TCRdb indicates TRBD1, and absent DNA this call remains unverified. The CDR3 covers 12 residues. Per germline, CDR1 ENHRY and CDR2 SYGVKD.

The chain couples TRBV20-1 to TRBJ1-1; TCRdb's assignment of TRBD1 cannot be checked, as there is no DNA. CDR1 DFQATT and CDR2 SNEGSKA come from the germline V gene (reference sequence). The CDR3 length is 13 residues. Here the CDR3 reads CSAMTTTVYGAFF.

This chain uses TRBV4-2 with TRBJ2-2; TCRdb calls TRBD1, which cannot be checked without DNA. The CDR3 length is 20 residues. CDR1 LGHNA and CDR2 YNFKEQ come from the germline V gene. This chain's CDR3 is CASSQGTQGAAFANTGELFF.

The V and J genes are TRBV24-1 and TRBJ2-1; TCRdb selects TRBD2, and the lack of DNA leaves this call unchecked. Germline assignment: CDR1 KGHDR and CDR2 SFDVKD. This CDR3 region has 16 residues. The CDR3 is CATRYRRTSGTNEQFF.